This T cell receptor beta chain was sequenced during a study of T cell responses to AZD1222 COVID-19 vaccine. Study-wide points: All repertoire sampling was performed exclusively after the peak T cell response.

On this clone itself: Its antigen remains unknown.

Produced via immunoSEQ multiplex PCR; TCRdb's table is partial and in-frame only. This table has under 130,000 clones, 82% appearing once. The TCR was taken from an adult in good health. Sequencing used peripheral blood, obtained on day 0 of AZD1222 vaccination.

The CDR3 nucleotides are TGCGCCAGCCAGCCTTCTAGATCCTACGAGCAGTACTTC. Residues: CASQPSRSYEQYF. The chain combines TRBV5-1 with TRBJ2-7; D is unclear. The V and J ends lost 7 bases and 1 base respectively, with 12 bases between them. Germline values: CDR1 SGHRS, CDR2 YFSETQ. The CDR3 runs to 13 residues.